The rows below give T cell receptor beta chains drawn from one sample of a study of beta chain features in type 1 diabetes. Measured with immunoSEQ multiplex PCR; TCRdb has only the in-frame clones, and not every one. The sample has hundreds of thousands of clones, more than 11% seen once. The sequenced material came from naive CD4+ T cells from blood. Receptor source: a young man in good health. Both conserved end residues are part of each CDR3. Each record gives: CDR3 DNA, CDR3 protein, clone size, J gene, V gene, D gene. The D gene is left open where the match is weak. For some rows the clone size is stated as once, few or many, or as a class when expanded; others skip it.

cdr3_nt: TGTGCCAGCAGCCCTCGGGGGAGCGGAAGCAATGAGCAGTTCTTC; cdr3_aa: CASSPRGSGSNEQFF; clone_size: few; j_call: TRBJ2-1; v_call: TRBV9; d_call: .
cdr3_nt: TGTGCCAGCAGTCCCCAAGTCCTCACAGATACGCAGTATTTT; cdr3_aa: CASSPQVLTDTQYF; clone_size: .; j_call: TRBJ2-3; v_call: TRBV6-6; d_call: .
cdr3_nt: TGTGCCATCAGTGGACCGATGAATGGCTACACCTTC; cdr3_aa: CAISGPMNGYTF; clone_size: .; j_call: TRBJ1-2; v_call: TRBV10-3; d_call: .
cdr3_nt: TGCGCCAGCACAGGCATAGCGGGGCATACGCAGTATTTT; cdr3_aa: CASTGIAGHTQYF; clone_size: few; j_call: TRBJ2-3; v_call: TRBV4-1; d_call: TRBD2
cdr3_nt: TGTGCCAGCAGCCCCTCTTTAGGAGGCTATGGCTACACCTTC; cdr3_aa: CASSPSLGGYGYTF; clone_size: .; j_call: TRBJ1-2; v_call: TRBV7-9; d_call: .
cdr3_nt: TGTGCCAGCAGTTATGCCGTGGGAGCAAGGCAAGAGACCCAGTACTTC; cdr3_aa: CASSYAVGARQETQYF; clone_size: few; j_call: TRBJ2-5; v_call: TRBV6-6; d_call: .
cdr3_nt: TGTGCCAGCAGTGCAGCGGAAAAGCAGTTCTTC; cdr3_aa: CASSAAEKQFF; clone_size: few; j_call: TRBJ2-1; v_call: TRBV25-1; d_call: .
cdr3_nt: TGTGCCAGCAGCTCCAGGGGTAGCGGTATAGATACGCAGTATTTT; cdr3_aa: CASSSRGSGIDTQYF; clone_size: few; j_call: TRBJ2-3; v_call: TRBV7-9; d_call: .
cdr3_nt: TGTGCCTGGAGTCCCGATAGCTCTGGAAACACCATATATTTT; cdr3_aa: CAWSPDSSGNTIYF; clone_size: few; j_call: TRBJ1-3; v_call: TRBV30; d_call: .
cdr3_nt: TGTGCCAGTAGTATGGCGGCGGGGAGGTCCCTCTCTGGGGCCAACGTCCTGACTTTC; cdr3_aa: CASSMAAGRSLSGANVLTF; clone_size: few; j_call: TRBJ2-6; v_call: TRBV19; d_call: .
cdr3_nt: TGCAGCGCCGGGACGGATTTCGGCTACGAGCAGTACTTC; cdr3_aa: CSAGTDFGYEQYF; clone_size: few; j_call: TRBJ2-7; v_call: TRBV29-1; d_call: .
cdr3_nt: TGTGCCAGCTCACCGAACCGGCGATACAATGAGCAGTTCTTC; cdr3_aa: CASSPNRRYNEQFF; clone_size: few; j_call: TRBJ2-1; v_call: TRBV18; d_call: .
cdr3_nt: TGTGCCAGCAGCCAAGCGCTGACTAGCGGAAGCACAGATACGCAGTATTTT; cdr3_aa: CASSQALTSGSTDTQYF; clone_size: many; j_call: TRBJ2-3; v_call: TRBV14; d_call: TRBD2
cdr3_nt: TGTGCCACCGGACCGGGGGGCAGCGGGGAGACCCAGTACTTC; cdr3_aa: CATGPGGSGETQYF; clone_size: .; j_call: TRBJ2-5; v_call: TRBV9; d_call: .
cdr3_nt: TGTGCCTGGGACAGGGAGCAGGCTGGCTACACCTTC; cdr3_aa: CAWDREQAGYTF; clone_size: .; j_call: TRBJ1-2; v_call: TRBV30; d_call: TRBD1
cdr3_nt: TGTGCCAGCAGCTCCAGGGATAGCTCCTACGAGCAGTACTTC; cdr3_aa: CASSSRDSSYEQYF; clone_size: few; j_call: TRBJ2-7; v_call: TRBV5-4; d_call: .
cdr3_nt: TGCGCCATATGGGGTAATGAGCAGTTCTTC; cdr3_aa: CAIWGNEQFF; clone_size: few; j_call: TRBJ2-1; v_call: TRBV23-1; d_call: .
cdr3_nt: TGTGCCAGCAGCTTAGGCGGACTAGCGGGGACAGATACGCAGTATTTT; cdr3_aa: CASSLGGLAGTDTQYF; clone_size: few; j_call: TRBJ2-3; v_call: TRBV7-2; d_call: TRBD2
cdr3_nt: TGTGCCAGCAGACAATTAAGGACAGCCAACTATGGCTACACCTTC; cdr3_aa: CASRQLRTANYGYTF; clone_size: few; j_call: TRBJ1-2; v_call: TRBV27; d_call: .
cdr3_nt: TGTGCCTGGAGTGTTAGTCGGACTAGCGGGAGAGGAGGCCAAGAGACCCAGTACTTC; cdr3_aa: CAWSVSRTSGRGGQETQYF; clone_size: few; j_call: TRBJ2-5; v_call: TRBV30; d_call: TRBD2
cdr3_nt: TGCGCCAGCAGCTTGGGTTTTGAAGGCTACAATGAGCAGTTCTTC; cdr3_aa: CASSLGFEGYNEQFF; clone_size: .; j_call: TRBJ2-1; v_call: TRBV5-1; d_call: .
cdr3_nt: TGTGCCAGCGCCCGGGACAGAAATCAGCCCCAGCATTTT; cdr3_aa: CASARDRNQPQHF; clone_size: .; j_call: TRBJ1-5; v_call: TRBV18; d_call: TRBD1
cdr3_nt: TGTGCCAGCTCCGTCGCTGAGGCTGGGGCCAACGTCCTGACTTTC; cdr3_aa: CASSVAEAGANVLTF; clone_size: few; j_call: TRBJ2-6; v_call: TRBV18; d_call: .
cdr3_nt: TGTGCCAGTAAAGGGGGAAACACCATATATTTT; cdr3_aa: CASKGGNTIYF; clone_size: few; j_call: TRBJ1-3; v_call: TRBV19; d_call: .
cdr3_nt: TGCAGCGTTTTAAAGAAAGAGACCCAGTACTTC; cdr3_aa: CSVLKKETQYF; clone_size: .; j_call: TRBJ2-5; v_call: TRBV29-1; d_call: .
cdr3_nt: TGTGCCAGCAGCCAAGGCTGGGGCCTACGGCAGTACTTC; cdr3_aa: CASSQGWGLRQYF; clone_size: .; j_call: TRBJ2-7; v_call: TRBV14; d_call: .